This is a list of T cell receptor beta chains from one sample in a study of T-cell reconstitution after alpha-beta-depleted transplantation in children. Each CDR3 protein is one row after TCRdb ran MiXCR on the PCR reads. In the table there are some 6,700 distinct CDR3 sequences, around 15% of which are singletons. Here the sequenced sample was PBMCs, taken before TCRalphabeta/CD19-depleted stem cell transplant. These receptor sequences come from a boy aged 2 to 10 with acute lymphoblastic leukemia, due to receive a stem cell transplant. Both conserved end residues are part of each CDR3. The D gene is left open where the match is weak. Size values are once, few and many counts, or a class for expanded clones, and some rows have none.

d_gene: TRBD1; abundance: medium-sized; j_gene: TRBJ1-1; v_gene: TRBV6-5; CDR3nt: TGTGCCAGCAGTTACCCCGGGACAGGGGGCCACACTGAAGCTTTCTTT; CDR3aa: CASSYPGTGGHTEAFF
d_gene: .; abundance: many; j_gene: TRBJ1-2; v_gene: TRBV20-1; CDR3nt: TGCAGTGCTAGAGGCGGCCCGGGACATTTTAACTATGGCTACACCTTC; CDR3aa: CSARGGPGHFNYGYTF
d_gene: .; abundance: medium-sized; j_gene: TRBJ1-5; v_gene: TRBV11-2; CDR3nt: TGTGCCAGCAGCTTAGGTCCCAGGGCGGGAGGTCAGCCCCAGCATTTT; CDR3aa: CASSLGPRAGGQPQHF
d_gene: .; abundance: .; j_gene: TRBJ1-1; v_gene: TRBV7-8; CDR3nt: TGTGCCAGCAGCTTAGGACTCCCCGTGAACACTGAAGCTTTCTTT; CDR3aa: CASSLGLPVNTEAFF
d_gene: .; abundance: few; j_gene: TRBJ2-3; v_gene: TRBV4-2; CDR3nt: TGTGCCAGCAGCTACCAGGGCAGTACGCAGTATTTT; CDR3aa: CASSYQGSTQYF
d_gene: .; abundance: medium-sized; j_gene: TRBJ1-1; v_gene: TRBV5-6; CDR3nt: TGTGCCAGCAGCTTGGTGGATGGGGGCACTGAAGCTTTCTTT; CDR3aa: CASSLVDGGTEAFF
d_gene: TRBD2; abundance: many; j_gene: TRBJ2-5; v_gene: TRBV7-9; CDR3nt: TGTGCCAGCTCCGGGGTAGCGGGAGGAGGAGAGACCCAGTACTTC; CDR3aa: CASSGVAGGGETQYF
d_gene: .; abundance: many; j_gene: TRBJ2-7; v_gene: TRBV7-2; CDR3nt: TGTGCCAGCAGCTTAGGCGGCCGGGGACGATACGAGCAGTACTTC; CDR3aa: CASSLGGRGRYEQYF
d_gene: TRBD1; abundance: many; j_gene: TRBJ1-5; v_gene: TRBV28; CDR3nt: TGTGCCAGCAGCAAGGGGACAGGGGGCGGCAATCAGCCCCAGCATTTT; CDR3aa: CASSKGTGGGNQPQHF
d_gene: TRBD1; abundance: medium-sized; j_gene: TRBJ2-2; v_gene: TRBV12-3/TRBV12-4; CDR3nt: TGTGCCAGCAGTTTATTAGGGGGCGTCACCGGGGAGCTGTTTTTT; CDR3aa: CASSLLGGVTGELFF
d_gene: .; abundance: medium-sized; j_gene: TRBJ2-2; v_gene: TRBV20-1; CDR3nt: TGCAGTGCTAGAGTCGGAATGGGCAGCCACACTGGGAACACCGGGGAGCTGTTTTTT; CDR3aa: CSARVGMGSHTGNTGELFF
d_gene: .; abundance: many; j_gene: TRBJ2-5; v_gene: TRBV6-5; CDR3nt: TGTGCCAGCAGTCGCCTTGGGGTAGGGAAAGGAGAGACCCAGTACTTC; CDR3aa: CASSRLGVGKGETQYF
d_gene: .; abundance: medium-sized; j_gene: TRBJ2-5; v_gene: TRBV19; CDR3nt: TGTGCCAGTAGTACGACTAGGACGGAGACCCAGTACTTC; CDR3aa: CASSTTRTETQYF
d_gene: .; abundance: medium-sized; j_gene: TRBJ1-2; v_gene: TRBV6-5; CDR3nt: TGTGCCAGCAGTTACAAGGGGGGCTATGGCTACACCTTC; CDR3aa: CASSYKGGYGYTF
d_gene: .; abundance: .; j_gene: TRBJ2-3; v_gene: TRBV29-1; CDR3nt: TGCAGCGTTGAGGCAGGTCCAGATACGCAGTATTTT; CDR3aa: CSVEAGPDTQYF
d_gene: .; abundance: medium-sized; j_gene: TRBJ2-2; v_gene: TRBV6-5; CDR3nt: TGTGCCAGCAGCGCCTGGGGGGAGCTGTTTTTT; CDR3aa: CASSAWGELFF
d_gene: TRBD1; abundance: .; j_gene: TRBJ1-2; v_gene: TRBV20-1; CDR3nt: TGCTTCACAGACAGGGATGGCTACACCTTC; CDR3aa: CFTDRDGYTF
d_gene: .; abundance: medium-sized; j_gene: TRBJ2-4; v_gene: TRBV6-5; CDR3nt: TGTGCCAGCAGTCCCGATAGGGTCGGGACGATAGCCAAAAACATTCAGTACTTC; CDR3aa: CASSPDRVGTIAKNIQYF
d_gene: TRBD1; abundance: .; j_gene: TRBJ2-3; v_gene: TRBV4-3; CDR3nt: TGCGCCAGCAGCCGGGACAGGGCCAAAGATACGCAGTATTTT; CDR3aa: CASSRDRAKDTQYF
d_gene: .; abundance: .; j_gene: TRBJ1-1; v_gene: TRBV5-1; CDR3nt: TGCGCCAGCAGCCGCGAAACAGGGCGGACTGAAGCTTTCTTT; CDR3aa: CASSRETGRTEAFF
d_gene: TRBD1; abundance: .; j_gene: TRBJ2-5; v_gene: TRBV7-8; CDR3nt: TGTGCCAGCAGCCCGGGACAGCACCAAGAGACCCAGTACTTC; CDR3aa: CASSPGQHQETQYF
d_gene: .; abundance: many; j_gene: TRBJ2-5; v_gene: TRBV7-9; CDR3nt: TGTGCCAGCAGCCTCCGTACGGGGCGCATGGAGACCCAGTACTTC; CDR3aa: CASSLRTGRMETQYF
d_gene: TRBD2; abundance: medium-sized; j_gene: TRBJ2-1; v_gene: TRBV4-2; CDR3nt: TGTGCCAGCAGCCAGGCTAGCGGGAGCTCCTACAATGAGCAGTTCTTC; CDR3aa: CASSQASGSSYNEQFF
d_gene: .; abundance: many; j_gene: TRBJ2-6; v_gene: TRBV25-1; CDR3nt: TGTGCCAGCAGTCCGGTACCAAAGGGCTCTGGGGCCAACGTCCTGACTTTC; CDR3aa: CASSPVPKGSGANVLTF
d_gene: TRBD1; abundance: medium-sized; j_gene: TRBJ1-5; v_gene: TRBV4-1; CDR3nt: TGCGCCAGCAGCCGGGACAGCCTCAATCAGCCCCAGCATTTT; CDR3aa: CASSRDSLNQPQHF
d_gene: .; abundance: medium-sized; j_gene: TRBJ2-6; v_gene: TRBV6-4; CDR3nt: TGTGCCAGCAGTGCTACAGTGAGCTCTGGGGCCAACGTCCTGACTTTC; CDR3aa: CASSATVSSGANVLTF
d_gene: TRBD2; abundance: many; j_gene: TRBJ2-4; v_gene: TRBV2; CDR3nt: TGTGCCAGCAGTAGGGGACTAGCGGAAAACATTCAGTACTTC; CDR3aa: CASSRGLAENIQYF
d_gene: .; abundance: once; j_gene: TRBJ2-5; v_gene: TRBV20-1; CDR3nt: TGCAGTGCTAGAGGACCGGAAAAGGAGACCCAGTACTTC; CDR3aa: CSARGPEKETQYF
d_gene: .; abundance: medium-sized; j_gene: TRBJ2-2; v_gene: TRBV28; CDR3nt: TGTGCCAGCGGCCCGTTGGGGCCCGGGGAGCTGTTTTTT; CDR3aa: CASGPLGPGELFF
d_gene: .; abundance: medium-sized; j_gene: TRBJ2-5; v_gene: TRBV12-3/TRBV12-4; CDR3nt: TGTGCCACCTCAGGTGGCTCGGAGACCCAGTACTTC; CDR3aa: CATSGGSETQYF
d_gene: .; abundance: medium-sized; j_gene: TRBJ2-1; v_gene: TRBV5-1; CDR3nt: TGCGCCAGCAGCTTGGAAGCCGGGAGAGAGCAGTTCTTC; CDR3aa: CASSLEAGREQFF
d_gene: TRBD1; abundance: .; j_gene: TRBJ1-1; v_gene: TRBV19; CDR3nt: TGTGCCAGTAGTCCCGCAGGGGGGAGCACTGAAGATTTCTTT; CDR3aa: CASSPAGGSTEDFF
d_gene: .; abundance: few; j_gene: TRBJ2-2; v_gene: TRBV12-3/TRBV12-4; CDR3nt: TGTACCAGCAGTTCGGCCAAACAGGGAGTGAAAACGAACACCGGGGAGCTGTTTTTT; CDR3aa: CTSSSAKQGVKTNTGELFF
d_gene: .; abundance: many; j_gene: TRBJ2-7; v_gene: TRBV7-2; CDR3nt: TGTGCCAGCAGCTTTCGTAATTACGAGCAGTACTTC; CDR3aa: CASSFRNYEQYF
d_gene: .; abundance: medium-sized; j_gene: TRBJ1-2; v_gene: TRBV7-2; CDR3nt: TGTGCCAGCAGCTTAGCGGGGCCATATGGCTACACCTTC; CDR3aa: CASSLAGPYGYTF
d_gene: .; abundance: many; j_gene: TRBJ2-4; v_gene: TRBV12-3/TRBV12-4; CDR3nt: TGTGCCAGCAGTTTGACATTGGGGGGCCGAGCCAAAAACATTCAGTACTTC; CDR3aa: CASSLTLGGRAKNIQYF
d_gene: .; abundance: medium-sized; j_gene: TRBJ2-5; v_gene: TRBV5-1; CDR3nt: TGCGCCAGCAGCTTGCCTGACCAGGAGACCCAGTACTTC; CDR3aa: CASSLPDQETQYF
d_gene: .; abundance: medium-sized; j_gene: TRBJ2-1; v_gene: TRBV29-1; CDR3nt: TGCAGCGTTGCGTCTGGCAGCTCCTACAATGAGCAGTTCTTC; CDR3aa: CSVASGSSYNEQFF
d_gene: .; abundance: medium-sized; j_gene: TRBJ1-1; v_gene: TRBV13; CDR3nt: TGTGCCAGCAGCTTAGTCCCCGCGGAGGAAGCTTTCTTT; CDR3aa: CASSLVPAEEAFF
d_gene: TRBD1; abundance: medium-sized; j_gene: TRBJ2-3; v_gene: TRBV5-6; CDR3nt: TGTGCCAGCAGCCGGGACAGGGGAGGCATCACAGATACGCAGTATTTT; CDR3aa: CASSRDRGGITDTQYF
d_gene: TRBD1; abundance: medium-sized; j_gene: TRBJ1-1; v_gene: TRBV5-1; CDR3nt: TGCGCCAGCAGCACTCGGACAGGGGGCACTGAAGCTTTCTTT; CDR3aa: CASSTRTGGTEAFF
d_gene: TRBD1; abundance: many; j_gene: TRBJ2-7; v_gene: TRBV9; CDR3nt: TGTGCCAGCAGCGACTACGCCGGGACAGGGATCCACGAGCAGTACTTC; CDR3aa: CASSDYAGTGIHEQYF
d_gene: TRBD1; abundance: many; j_gene: TRBJ2-7; v_gene: TRBV6-7; CDR3nt: TGTGCCAGCAGTTACGGGGAAGACAGGGGGATCTACGAGCAGTACTTC; CDR3aa: CASSYGEDRGIYEQYF
d_gene: .; abundance: medium-sized; j_gene: TRBJ2-5; v_gene: TRBV4-3; CDR3nt: TGCGCCAGCAGCCAAGATCGGGGGACCCAGTACTTC; CDR3aa: CASSQDRGTQYF
d_gene: .; abundance: medium-sized; j_gene: TRBJ2-1; v_gene: TRBV11-2; CDR3nt: TGTGCCAGCAGCCTTACCTACAATGAGCAGTTCTTC; CDR3aa: CASSLTYNEQFF
d_gene: .; abundance: medium-sized; j_gene: TRBJ1-1; v_gene: TRBV20-1; CDR3nt: TGCAGTGCCTCCGTGGGGAGCACTGAAGCTTTCTTT; CDR3aa: CSASVGSTEAFF
d_gene: .; abundance: medium-sized; j_gene: TRBJ1-2; v_gene: TRBV7-9; CDR3nt: TGTGCCAGCAGCCGAGAAATTAACTATGGCTACACCTTC; CDR3aa: CASSREINYGYTF
d_gene: .; abundance: medium-sized; j_gene: TRBJ2-3; v_gene: TRBV7-2; CDR3nt: TGTGCCAGCAGCTTAATTTTCGCGGATACGCAGTATTTT; CDR3aa: CASSLIFADTQYF
d_gene: .; abundance: medium-sized; j_gene: TRBJ2-5; v_gene: TRBV4-2; CDR3nt: TGTGCCAGCAGCCAAGAGACAGGACACCAGTACCAAGAGACCCAGTACTTC; CDR3aa: CASSQETGHQYQETQYF
d_gene: .; abundance: .; j_gene: TRBJ2-2; v_gene: TRBV7-8; CDR3nt: TGTGCCAGCAGCTTAGTAGAGCGAAGGGCCGGGGAGCTGTTTTTT; CDR3aa: CASSLVERRAGELFF
d_gene: .; abundance: many; j_gene: TRBJ2-1; v_gene: TRBV7-3; CDR3nt: TGTGCCAGCAGCTTAAGTAGCGGTGAACGCAATGAGCAGTTCTTC; CDR3aa: CASSLSSGERNEQFF
d_gene: .; abundance: medium-sized; j_gene: TRBJ2-7; v_gene: TRBV5-4; CDR3nt: TGTGCCAGCAGCTTACAGGGCTACGAGCAGTACTTC; CDR3aa: CASSLQGYEQYF
d_gene: .; abundance: medium-sized; j_gene: TRBJ2-3; v_gene: TRBV7-6; CDR3nt: TGTGCCAGCAGCTTAGCGGCGTGGGGCGGCACAGATACGCAGTATTTT; CDR3aa: CASSLAAWGGTDTQYF